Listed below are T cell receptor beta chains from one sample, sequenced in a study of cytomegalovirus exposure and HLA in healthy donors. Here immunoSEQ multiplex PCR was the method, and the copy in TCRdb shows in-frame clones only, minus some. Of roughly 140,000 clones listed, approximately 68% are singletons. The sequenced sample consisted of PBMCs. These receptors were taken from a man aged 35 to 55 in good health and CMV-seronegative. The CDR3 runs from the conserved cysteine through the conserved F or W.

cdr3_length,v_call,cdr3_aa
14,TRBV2,CASIQQGSGNTIYF
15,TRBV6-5,CASSLTGGSSYEQYF
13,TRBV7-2,CAARPGRTGELFF
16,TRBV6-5,CASSYTGQGARHTQYF
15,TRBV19,CASSMRGQLNYEQYF
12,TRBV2,CASSSTYFEQYF
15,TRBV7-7,CASSLGASGANEQFF
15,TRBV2,CASSIAGGINNEQFF
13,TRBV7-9,CASRGGLAYEQYF
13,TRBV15,CATSRSRQGVYTF
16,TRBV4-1,CASSQRLAGEYNEQFF
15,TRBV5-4,CASSPGGGQRSPLHF
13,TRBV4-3,CASSQKTGSEQYF
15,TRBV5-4,CASSDRRGSTDTQYF
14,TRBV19,CASSMTDLNTEAFF
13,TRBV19,CASLGHPNTEAFF
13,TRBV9,CASSGDRGTEAFF
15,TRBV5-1,CASSFAGTGTDTQYF
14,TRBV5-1,CASSAGLGPHEQYF
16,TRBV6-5,CASSYPLGAGQETQYF
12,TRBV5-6,CASSSRLPEQYF
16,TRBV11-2,CASSLSPPSSGNTIYF
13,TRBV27,CASSLSAGYGYTF
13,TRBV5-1,CASSTGTNYEQYF
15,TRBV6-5,CASSYLPTGTDTQYF
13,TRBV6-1,CASMRGSGEKLFF
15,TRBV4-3,CASSRRTSGSYEQYF
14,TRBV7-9,CASSLGGLSGEQYF
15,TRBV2,CASTWTQGAGNTIYF
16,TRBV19,CASTKRSTTGMAEAFF
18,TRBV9,CASRLLAGQGLLNTEAFF
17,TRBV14,CASSQGSTSGDSYEQYF
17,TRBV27,CASSFRAYNNPSYEQYF
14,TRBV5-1,CASSLVGTGYEQYF
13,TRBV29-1,CSVEEAGLTEAFF
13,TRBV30,CAWSVTGDQPQHF
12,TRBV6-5,CASRRTNYGYTF
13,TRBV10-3,CASLQGTGNTIYF
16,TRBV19,CASSIVGSGGFYEQYF
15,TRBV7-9,CASSSPQAVTYEQYF
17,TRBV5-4,CASSIEGSSSYNSPLHF
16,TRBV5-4,CASNRDRALLMTEAFF
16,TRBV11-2,CASSLRDRGGYNEQFF
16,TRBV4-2,CASSHSNTGQGDEQYF
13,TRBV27,CASSYDRVNEQFF
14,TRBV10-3,CAISGRQGISEAFF
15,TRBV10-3,CAISESALASHEQYF
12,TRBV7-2,CASSGQSREQYF
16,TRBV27,CASSYTWTGGVGGYTF
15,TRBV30,CAWSRGLAGQETQYF
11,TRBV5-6,CASSLLREQYF
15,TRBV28,CASSSLYPSMNEQFF